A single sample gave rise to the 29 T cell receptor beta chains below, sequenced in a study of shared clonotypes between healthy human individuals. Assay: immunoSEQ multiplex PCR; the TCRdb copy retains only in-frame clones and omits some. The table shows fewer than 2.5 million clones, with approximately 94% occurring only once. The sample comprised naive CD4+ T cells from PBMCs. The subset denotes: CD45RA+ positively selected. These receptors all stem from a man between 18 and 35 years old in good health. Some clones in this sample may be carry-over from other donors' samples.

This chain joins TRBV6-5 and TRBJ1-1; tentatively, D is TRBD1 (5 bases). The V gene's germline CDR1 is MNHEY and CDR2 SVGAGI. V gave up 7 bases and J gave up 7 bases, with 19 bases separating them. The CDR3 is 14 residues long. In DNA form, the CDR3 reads TGTGCCAGCATCGATAGACGGGGCGCAAATGAAGCTTTCTTT. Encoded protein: CASIDRRGANEAFF.

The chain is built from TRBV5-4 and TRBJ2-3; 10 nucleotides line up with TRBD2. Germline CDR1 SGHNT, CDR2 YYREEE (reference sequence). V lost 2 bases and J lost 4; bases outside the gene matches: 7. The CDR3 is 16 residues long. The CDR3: CASSLRASGSSDTQYF. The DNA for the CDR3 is TGTGCCAGCAGCTTAAGGGCTAGCGGGAGCTCAGATACGCAGTATTTT.

The CDR3 reads CASSPNPSGSYEQYF. CDR3 DNA sequence: TGTGCCAGCAGCCCCAATCCTAGCGGGAGTTACGAGCAGTACTTC. This rearrangement joins TRBV5-6 to TRBJ2-7; TRBD2 matches 10 bases. The germline V gene has CDR1 SGHDT and CDR2 YYEEEE. The CDR3 totals 15 residues. V shed 4 bases and J 4 bases; nucleotides not matched to a gene: 8.

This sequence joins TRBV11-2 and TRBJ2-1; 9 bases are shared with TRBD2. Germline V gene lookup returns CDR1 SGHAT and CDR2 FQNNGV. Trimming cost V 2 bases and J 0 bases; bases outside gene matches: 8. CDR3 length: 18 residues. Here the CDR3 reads CASSLRLGGRASYNEQFF. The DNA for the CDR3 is TGTGCCAGCAGCTTACGCCTAGGCGGGAGGGCCTCCTACAATGAGCAGTTCTTC. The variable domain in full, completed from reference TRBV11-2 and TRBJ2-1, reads EAGVAQSPRYKIIEKRQSVAFWCNPISGHATLYWYQQILGQGPKLLIQFQNNGVVDDSQLPKDRFSAERLKGVDSTLKIQPAKLEDSAVYLCASSLRLGGRASYNEQFFGPGTRLTVL.

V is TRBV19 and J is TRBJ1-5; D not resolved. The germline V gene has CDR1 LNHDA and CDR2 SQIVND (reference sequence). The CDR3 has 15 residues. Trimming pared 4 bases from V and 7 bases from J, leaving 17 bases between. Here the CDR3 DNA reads TGTGCCAGTAGTAAGGACGGCTGGAATAGACAGCCCCAGCATTTT. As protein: CASSKDGWNRQPQHF.

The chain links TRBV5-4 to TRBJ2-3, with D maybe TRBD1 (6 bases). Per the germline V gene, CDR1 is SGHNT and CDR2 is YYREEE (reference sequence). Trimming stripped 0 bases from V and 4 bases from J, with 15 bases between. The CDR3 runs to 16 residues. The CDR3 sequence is CASSLASTGWADTQYF. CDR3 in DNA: TGTGCCAGCAGCTTGGCCTCGACAGGCTGGGCAGATACGCAGTATTTT.

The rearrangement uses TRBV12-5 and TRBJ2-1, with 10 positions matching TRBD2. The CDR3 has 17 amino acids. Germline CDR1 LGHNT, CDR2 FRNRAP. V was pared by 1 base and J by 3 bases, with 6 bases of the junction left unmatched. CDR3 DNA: TGTGCTAGTGGTTTGGGTATAGCGGGAGGTTACTACAATGAGCAGTTCTTC. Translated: CASGLGIAGGYYNEQFF.

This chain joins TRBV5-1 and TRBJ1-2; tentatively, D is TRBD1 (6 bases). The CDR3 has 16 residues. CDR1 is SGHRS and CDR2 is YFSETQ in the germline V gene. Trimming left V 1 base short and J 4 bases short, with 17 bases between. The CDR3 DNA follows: TGCGCCAGCAGCTTGTCCGTTCAGGGGCGAATCTATGGCTACACCTTC. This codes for CASSLSVQGRIYGYTF.

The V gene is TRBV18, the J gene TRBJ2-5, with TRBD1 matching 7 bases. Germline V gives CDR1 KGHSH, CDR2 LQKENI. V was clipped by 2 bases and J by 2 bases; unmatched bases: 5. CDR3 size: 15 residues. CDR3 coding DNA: TGTGCCAGCTCACCAACGACAGGGTTTCAAGAGACCCAGTACTTC. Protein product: CASSPTTGFQETQYF.

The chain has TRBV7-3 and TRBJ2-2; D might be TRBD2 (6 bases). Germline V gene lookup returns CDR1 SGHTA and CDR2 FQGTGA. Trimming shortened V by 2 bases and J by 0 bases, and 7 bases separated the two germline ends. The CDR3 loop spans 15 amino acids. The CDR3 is CASSLRTTNTGELFF. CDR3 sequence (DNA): TGTGCCAGCAGCTTACGGACTACGAACACCGGGGAGCTGTTTTTT.

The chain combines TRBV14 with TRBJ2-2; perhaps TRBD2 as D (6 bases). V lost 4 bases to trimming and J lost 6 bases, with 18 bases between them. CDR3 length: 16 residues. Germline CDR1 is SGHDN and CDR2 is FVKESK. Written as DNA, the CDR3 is TGTGCCAGCAGCCTTACCGGGAGTCCAAGGTCCGGGGAGCTGTTTTTT. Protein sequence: CASSLTGSPRSGELFF.

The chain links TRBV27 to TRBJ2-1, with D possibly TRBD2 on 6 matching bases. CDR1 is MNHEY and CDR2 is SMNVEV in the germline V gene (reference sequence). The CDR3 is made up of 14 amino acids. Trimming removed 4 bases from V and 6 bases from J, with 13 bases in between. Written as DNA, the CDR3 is TGTGCCAGCAGTTCCCTCGGGGAGGTCAATGAGCAGTTCTTC. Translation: CASSSLGEVNEQFF.

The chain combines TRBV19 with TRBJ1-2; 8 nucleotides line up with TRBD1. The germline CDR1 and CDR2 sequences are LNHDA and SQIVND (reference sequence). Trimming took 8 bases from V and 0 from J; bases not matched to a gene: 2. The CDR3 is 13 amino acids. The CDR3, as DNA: TGTGCCAGTTGGGGACAGGCTAACTATGGCTACACCTTC. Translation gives CASWGQANYGYTF.

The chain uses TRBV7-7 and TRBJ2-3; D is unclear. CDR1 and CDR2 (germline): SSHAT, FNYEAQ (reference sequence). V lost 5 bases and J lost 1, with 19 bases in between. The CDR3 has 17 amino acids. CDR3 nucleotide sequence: TGTGCCAGCAGCGCCATGGGGTCGGGTGGTGGCACAGATACGCAGTATTTT. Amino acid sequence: CASSAMGSGGGTDTQYF.

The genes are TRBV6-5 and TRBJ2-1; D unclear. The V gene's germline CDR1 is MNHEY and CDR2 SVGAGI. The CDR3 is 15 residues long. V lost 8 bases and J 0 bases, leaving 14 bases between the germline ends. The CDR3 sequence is CASRLTASSYNEQFF. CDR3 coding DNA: TGTGCCAGCCGACTCACGGCAAGCTCCTACAATGAGCAGTTCTTC.

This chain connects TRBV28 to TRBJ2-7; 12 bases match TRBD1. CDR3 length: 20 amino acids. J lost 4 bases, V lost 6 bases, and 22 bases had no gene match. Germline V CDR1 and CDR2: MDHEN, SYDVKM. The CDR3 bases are TGTGCCAGCAGCCCGATATCTGTACGTCCTGGGACAGGGGGCAGGTACGAGCAGTACTTC. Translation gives CASSPISVRPGTGGRYEQYF.

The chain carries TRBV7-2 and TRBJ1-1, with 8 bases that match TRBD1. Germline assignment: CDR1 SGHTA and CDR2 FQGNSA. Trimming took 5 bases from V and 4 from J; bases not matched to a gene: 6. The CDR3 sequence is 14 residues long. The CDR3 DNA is TGTGCCAGCAGCGCGGACAGGGAGAGCACTGAAGCTTTCTTT. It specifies CASSADRESTEAFF.

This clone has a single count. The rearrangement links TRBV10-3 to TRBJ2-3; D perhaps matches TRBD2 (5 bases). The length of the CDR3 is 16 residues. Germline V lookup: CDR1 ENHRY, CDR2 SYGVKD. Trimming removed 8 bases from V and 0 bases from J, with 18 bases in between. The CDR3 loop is CAIPNLSAPSTDTQYF. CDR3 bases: TGTGCCATCCCCAACCTTAGCGCTCCTAGCACAGATACGCAGTATTTT.

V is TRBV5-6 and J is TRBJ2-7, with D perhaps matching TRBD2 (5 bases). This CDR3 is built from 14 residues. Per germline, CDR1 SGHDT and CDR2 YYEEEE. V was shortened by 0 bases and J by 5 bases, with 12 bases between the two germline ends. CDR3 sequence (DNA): TGTGCCAGCAGCTTGGGACTAACCGGGAACGAGCAGTACTTC. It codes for CASSLGLTGNEQYF.

The CDR3 is CASSHQWGDREQFF. The CDR3 nucleotides read TGTGCCAGCAGTCACCAATGGGGCGATCGTGAGCAGTTCTTC. The V call is TRBV7-2, the J call TRBJ2-1, with D possibly TRBD1 on 5 matching bases. V was clipped by 6 bases and J by 9 bases, with 18 bases between them. The germline V gene encodes CDR1 SGHTA and CDR2 FQGNSA. The length of the CDR3 is 14 residues.

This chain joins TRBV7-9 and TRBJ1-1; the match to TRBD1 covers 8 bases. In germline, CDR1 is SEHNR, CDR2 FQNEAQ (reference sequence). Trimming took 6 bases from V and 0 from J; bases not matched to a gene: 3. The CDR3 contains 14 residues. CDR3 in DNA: TGTGCCAGCAGATGGACAGGGCTGAACACTGAAGCTTTCTTT. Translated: CASRWTGLNTEAFF.

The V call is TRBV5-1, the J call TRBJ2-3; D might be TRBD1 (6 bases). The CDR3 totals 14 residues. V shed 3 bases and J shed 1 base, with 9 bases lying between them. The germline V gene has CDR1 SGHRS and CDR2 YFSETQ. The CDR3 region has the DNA TGCGCCAGCAGCTCAGGACAGCGCACAGATACGCAGTATTTT. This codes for CASSSGQRTDTQYF.

CDR3 amino acids: CASSLLTDRSNEKLFF. The CDR3 DNA reads as TGTGCCAGCAGCCTACTCACAGACAGAAGTAATGAAAAACTGTTTTTT. The rearrangement links TRBV5-5 to TRBJ1-4, with D maybe TRBD1 (5 bases). The germline V gene encodes CDR1 SGHKS and CDR2 YYEKEE (reference sequence). Trimming stripped 4 bases from V and 4 bases from J, with 17 bases between. The CDR3 has 16 amino acids.

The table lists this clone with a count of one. The DNA of the CDR3 is TGTGCCAGCAGTCCGGTGGGAGTCAACTATGGCTACACCTTC. Amino acid sequence: CASSPVGVNYGYTF. This chain connects TRBV5-6 to TRBJ1-2; no firm D call. Germline-derived CDR1 and CDR2 are SGHDT and YYEEEE. V was trimmed by 5 bases and J by 2 bases, leaving 13 bases between them. The CDR3 totals 14 residues.

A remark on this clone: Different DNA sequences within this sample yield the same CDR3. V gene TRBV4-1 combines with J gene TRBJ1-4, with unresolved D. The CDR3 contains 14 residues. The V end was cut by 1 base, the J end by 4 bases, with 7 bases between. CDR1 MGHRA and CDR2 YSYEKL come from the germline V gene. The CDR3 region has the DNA TGCGCCAGCAGCCAAGGAGGTGTTAATGAAAAACTGTTTTTT. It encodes CASSQGGVNEKLFF.

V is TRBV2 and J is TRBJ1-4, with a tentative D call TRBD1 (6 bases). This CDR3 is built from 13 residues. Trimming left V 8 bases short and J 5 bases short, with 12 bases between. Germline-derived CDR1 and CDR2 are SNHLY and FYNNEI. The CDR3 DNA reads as TGTGCCAGCCTGGGGGCCTTCAATGAAAAACTGTTTTTT. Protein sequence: CASLGAFNEKLFF.

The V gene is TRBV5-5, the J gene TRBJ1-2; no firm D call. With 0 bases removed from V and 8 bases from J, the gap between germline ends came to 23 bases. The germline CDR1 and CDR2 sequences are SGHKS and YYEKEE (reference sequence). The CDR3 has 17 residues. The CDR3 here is CASSLANLVQAGFGYTF. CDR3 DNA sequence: TGTGCCAGCAGCTTGGCCAATCTTGTCCAGGCGGGGTTCGGCTACACCTTC.

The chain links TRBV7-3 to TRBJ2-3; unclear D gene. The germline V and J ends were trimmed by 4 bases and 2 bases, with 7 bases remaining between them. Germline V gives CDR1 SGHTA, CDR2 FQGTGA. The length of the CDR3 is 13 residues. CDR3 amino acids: CASSSSPTDTQYF. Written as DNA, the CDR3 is TGTGCCAGCAGCTCATCCCCCACAGATACGCAGTATTTT.

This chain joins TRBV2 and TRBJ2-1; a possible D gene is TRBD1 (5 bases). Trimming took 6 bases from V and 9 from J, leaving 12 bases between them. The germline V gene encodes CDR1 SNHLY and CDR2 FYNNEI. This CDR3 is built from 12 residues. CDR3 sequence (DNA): TGTGCCAGCAGCGACACAGGCACTGAGCAGTTCTTC. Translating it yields CASSDTGTEQFF. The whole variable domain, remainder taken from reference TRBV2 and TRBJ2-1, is EPEVTQTPSHQVTQMGQEVILRCVPISNHLYFYWYRQILGQKVEFLVSFYNNEISEKSEIFDDQFSVERPDGSNFTLKIRSTKLEDSAMYFCASSDTGTEQFFGPGTRLTVL.